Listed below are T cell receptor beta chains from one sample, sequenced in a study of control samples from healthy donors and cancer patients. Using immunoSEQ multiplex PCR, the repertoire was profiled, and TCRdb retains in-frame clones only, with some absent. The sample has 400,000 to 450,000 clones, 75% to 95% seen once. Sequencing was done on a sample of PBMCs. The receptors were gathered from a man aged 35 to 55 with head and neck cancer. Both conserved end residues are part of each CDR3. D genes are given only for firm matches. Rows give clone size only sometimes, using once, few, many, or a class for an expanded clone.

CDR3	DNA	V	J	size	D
CASSDIQGGGYTF	TGTGCCAGCAGTGATATACAGGGAGGTGGCTACACCTTC	TRBV6-1	TRBJ1-2	few	.
CASSLSGTGYTF	TGTGCCAGCAGTTTATCAGGGACGGGCTACACCTTC	TRBV27	TRBJ1-2	.	.
CASTHPGLRWQFF	TGTGCCAGCACCCACCCCGGGCTTCGATGGCAGTTCTTC	TRBV6-5	TRBJ2-1	.	.
CASRSVSGYYEQYF	TGTGCCAGCAGGAGCGTATCAGGGTACTACGAGCAGTACTTC	TRBV6-5	TRBJ2-7	.	.
CASSPITASLSGGDGTEAFF	TGTGCCAGCAGTCCTATCACGGCGTCGTTGTCGGGGGGTGATGGGACTGAAGCTTTCTTT	TRBV27	TRBJ1-1	.	.
CSASPRGLFTEAFF	TGCAGTGCTAGTCCAAGGGGGCTGTTCACTGAAGCTTTCTTT	TRBV20-1	TRBJ1-1	.	TRBD1
CASSLDVTSGLSDEQFF	TGTGCCAGCAGCTTGGACGTGACTAGCGGCCTAAGCGATGAGCAGTTCTTC	TRBV7-9	TRBJ2-1	.	TRBD2
CASSLTSGTGELFF	TGCGCCAGCAGCTTGACTAGCGGTACCGGGGAGCTGTTTTTT	TRBV5-1	TRBJ2-2	.	TRBD2
CASSLFKTGWASRETQYF	TGTGCCAGCAGTTTATTCAAGACAGGGTGGGCATCACGAGAGACCCAGTACTTC	TRBV28	TRBJ2-5	.	TRBD1
CASSLARGPGYSPLHF	TGTGCCAGCAGCTTAGCTCGAGGGCCGGGGTATTCACCCCTCCACTTT	TRBV7-2	TRBJ1-6	.	.
CASSQEGTKGRTEAFF	TGCGCCAGCAGCCAAGAAGGAACCAAGGGGAGGACTGAAGCTTTCTTT	TRBV4-1	TRBJ1-1	.	.
CASRSWNDLNTEAFF	TGTGCCAGCAGATCATGGAACGACTTGAACACTGAAGCTTTCTTT	TRBV7-9	TRBJ1-1	.	.
CASSFSGVNTEAFF	TGTGCCAGCAGCTTCAGCGGGGTGAACACTGAAGCTTTCTTT	TRBV7-8	TRBJ1-1	.	.
CASSGPNEKLFF	TGTGCCAGCAGTGGACCGAATGAAAAACTGTTTTTT	TRBV6-2/TRBV6-3	TRBJ1-4	few	.
CASSIARDTVRVQPQHF	TGTGCCAGTAGTATAGCCCGGGACACGGTCAGGGTTCAGCCCCAGCATTTT	TRBV19	TRBJ1-5	.	.
CASSQVAGNTEAFF	TGCGCCAGCAGCCAAGTTGCAGGGAACACTGAAGCTTTCTTT	TRBV4-3	TRBJ1-1	.	.
CASSEGLAANTQYF	TGTGCCAGCAGTGAAGGACTCGCAGCGAATACGCAGTATTTT	TRBV6-4	TRBJ2-3	.	.
CARTNLGQGNSPLHF	TGTGCCAGGACGAACTTGGGACAGGGGAATTCACCCCTCCACTTT	TRBV6-4	TRBJ1-6	few	TRBD1
CASSLSSSGETQYF	TGTGCCAGCAGCTTAAGTTCTAGCGGAGAGACCCAGTACTTC	TRBV7-3	TRBJ2-5	.	TRBD2
CASSFTDTQYF	TGTGCCAGCAGTTTTACAGATACGCAGTATTTT	TRBV28	TRBJ2-3	.	.
CASRGIGDSNQPQHF	TGTGCCAGCAGAGGGATTGGGGATAGCAATCAGCCCCAGCATTTT	TRBV27	TRBJ1-5	.	.
CASSLGGTTEAFF	TGCGCCAGCAGCTTGGGGGGTACCACTGAAGCTTTCTTT	TRBV5-1	TRBJ1-1	.	.
CASSYSTGQNYGYTF	TGTGCCAGCAGTTACTCTACAGGGCAAAACTATGGCTACACCTTC	TRBV6-5	TRBJ1-2	.	.
CASSFMNTEAFF	TGTGCCAGCAGTTTCATGAACACTGAAGCTTTCTTT	TRBV12-3/TRBV12-4	TRBJ1-1	.	.
CASSFQGARTEAFF	TGTGCCAGCAGCTTTCAGGGGGCGAGAACTGAAGCTTTCTTT	TRBV7-9	TRBJ1-1	.	TRBD1
CASSLTGGTSGELFF	TGCGCCAGCAGCTTGACCGGGGGCACATCCGGGGAGCTGTTTTTT	TRBV5-1	TRBJ2-2	.	.
CASSPRGRGDNSPLHF	TGTGCCAGCAGCCCCCGCGGCCGGGGGGATAATTCACCCCTCCACTTT	TRBV3-1/TRBV3-2	TRBJ1-6	once	.
CASSYPQTGGQNTEAFF	TGTGCCAGCAGTTACCCTCAAACGGGGGGACAGAACACTGAAGCTTTCTTT	TRBV6-2/TRBV6-3	TRBJ1-1	.	.